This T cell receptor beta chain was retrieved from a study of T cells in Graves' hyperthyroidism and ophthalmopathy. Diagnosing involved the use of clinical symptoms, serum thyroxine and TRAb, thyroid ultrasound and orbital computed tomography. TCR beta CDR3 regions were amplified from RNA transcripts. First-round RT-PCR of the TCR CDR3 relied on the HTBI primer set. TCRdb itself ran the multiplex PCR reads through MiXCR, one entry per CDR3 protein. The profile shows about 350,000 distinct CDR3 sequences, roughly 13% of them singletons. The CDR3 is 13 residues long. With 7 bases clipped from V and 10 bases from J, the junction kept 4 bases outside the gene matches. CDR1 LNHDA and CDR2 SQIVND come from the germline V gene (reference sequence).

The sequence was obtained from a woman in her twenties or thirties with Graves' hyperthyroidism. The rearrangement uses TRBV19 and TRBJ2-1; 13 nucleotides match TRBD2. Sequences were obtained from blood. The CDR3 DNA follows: TGTGCCAGTACAAGGACTAGCGGGAGAGAGCAGTTCTTC. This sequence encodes CASTRTSGREQFF.